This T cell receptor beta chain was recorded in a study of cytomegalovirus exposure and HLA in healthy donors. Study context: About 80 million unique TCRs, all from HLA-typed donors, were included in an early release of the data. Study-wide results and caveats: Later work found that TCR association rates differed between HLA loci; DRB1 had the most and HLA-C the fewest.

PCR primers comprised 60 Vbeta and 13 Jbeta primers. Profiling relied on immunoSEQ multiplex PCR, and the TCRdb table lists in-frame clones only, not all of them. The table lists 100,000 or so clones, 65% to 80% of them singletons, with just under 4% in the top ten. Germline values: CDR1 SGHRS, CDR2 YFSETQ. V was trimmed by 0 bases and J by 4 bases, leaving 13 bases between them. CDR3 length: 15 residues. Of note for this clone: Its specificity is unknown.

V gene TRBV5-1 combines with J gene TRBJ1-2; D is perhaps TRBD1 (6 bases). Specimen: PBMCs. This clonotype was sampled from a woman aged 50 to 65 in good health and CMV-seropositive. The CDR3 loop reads CASSLANRELYGYTF. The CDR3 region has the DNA TGCGCCAGCAGCTTGGCTAACAGGGAGCTCTATGGCTACACCTTC.